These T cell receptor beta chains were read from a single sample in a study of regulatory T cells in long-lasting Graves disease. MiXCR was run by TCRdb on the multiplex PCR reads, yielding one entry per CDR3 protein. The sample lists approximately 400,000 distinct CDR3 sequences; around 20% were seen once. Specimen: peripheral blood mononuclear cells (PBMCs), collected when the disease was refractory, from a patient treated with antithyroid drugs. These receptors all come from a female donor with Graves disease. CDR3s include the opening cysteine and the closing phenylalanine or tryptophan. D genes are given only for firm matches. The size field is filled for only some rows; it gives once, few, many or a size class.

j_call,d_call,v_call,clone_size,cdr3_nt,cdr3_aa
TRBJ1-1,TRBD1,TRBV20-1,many,TGCAGTGCTAGGGACTTTCGGACAGGGAACACTGAAGCTTTCTTT,CSARDFRTGNTEAFF
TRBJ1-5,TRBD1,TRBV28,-,TGTGCCAGCAGTCCTCAAAGCTCCAGACAGGGGGCTAGCAATCAGCCCCAGCATTTT,CASSPQSSRQGASNQPQHF
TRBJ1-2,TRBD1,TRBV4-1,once,TGCGCCAGCAGCCAGGCGGGACAGGGGGATCTAAGCTACACCTTC,CASSQAGQGDLSYTF
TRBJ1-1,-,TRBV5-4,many,TGTGCCAGCAGCGGGTCCCTCAGGGTGGACACTGAAGCTTTCTTT,CASSGSLRVDTEAFF
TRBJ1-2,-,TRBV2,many,TGTGCCAGCAGTGAAGAAGGGTACGGCTACACCTTC,CASSEEGYGYTF
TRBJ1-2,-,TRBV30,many,TGTGCCTGGACGGACGGACCCTATGGCTACACCTTC,CAWTDGPYGYTF
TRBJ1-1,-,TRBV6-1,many,TGTGCCAGCACCACACACTCCCCAAAGAACACTGAAGCTTTCTTT,CASTTHSPKNTEAFF
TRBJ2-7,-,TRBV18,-,TGTGCCAGCTCACCACCCGGGGGCGGGGTCGAGCAGTACTTC,CASSPPGGGVEQYF
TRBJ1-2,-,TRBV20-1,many,TGCAGTGCGCCTCCGGGATCGGCTCACTATGGCTACACCTTC,CSAPPGSAHYGYTF
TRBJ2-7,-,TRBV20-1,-,TGCAGTGTTAGGGGGAATATAGGCTACGAGCAGTACTTC,CSVRGNIGYEQYF
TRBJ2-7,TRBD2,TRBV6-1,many,TGTGCCAGCAGTGACCCCGGGACTAGCGGCTACGAGCAGTACTTC,CASSDPGTSGYEQYF
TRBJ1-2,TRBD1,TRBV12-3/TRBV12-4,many,TGTGCCAGCACCTCAGGGGGGGCGAACTATGGCTACACCTTC,CASTSGGANYGYTF
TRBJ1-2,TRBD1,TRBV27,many,TGTGCCAGCAGATCCCCAGGGGGGCTGCACTATGGCTACACCTTC,CASRSPGGLHYGYTF
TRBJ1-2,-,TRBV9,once,TGTGCCAGCAGCGTTTCGGGGGACGCCAGGGGCTACACCTTC,CASSVSGDARGYTF
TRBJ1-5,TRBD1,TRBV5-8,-,TGTGCCAGCAGCCACGGACAGGGGAACCTTTATAGCAATCGGCCCCAGCATTTT,CASSHGQGNLYSNRPQHF
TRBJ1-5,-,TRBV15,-,TGTGCCACCAGCAGAGATGGGGGGTCGACTCAACCCCAGCATTTT,CATSRDGGSTQPQHF
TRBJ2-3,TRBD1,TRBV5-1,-,TGCGCCAGCAGCACAGGGGGCGCAGATACGCAGTATTTT,CASSTGGADTQYF
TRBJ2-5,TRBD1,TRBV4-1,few,TGCGCCAGCAAGGAGACAGGGAAGGAGACCCAGTACTTC,CASKETGKETQYF
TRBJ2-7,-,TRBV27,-,TGTGCCAGCAGTTTATTGGTGGGAGCTAATGTCTTCTACGAGCAGTACTTC,CASSLLVGANVFYEQYF
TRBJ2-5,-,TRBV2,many,TGTGCCAGCAGTGACGGGGGTTACCAAGAGACCCAGTACTTC,CASSDGGYQETQYF
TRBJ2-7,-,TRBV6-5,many,TGTGCCAGCAGTTACGTGGGCTCCTACGAGCAGTACTTC,CASSYVGSYEQYF
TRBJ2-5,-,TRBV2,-,TGTGCCAGCAGTGAACCCGGGACTCCAGAGACCCAGTACTTC,CASSEPGTPETQYF
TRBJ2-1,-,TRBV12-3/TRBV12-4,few,TGTGCCAGCAGTCTGGCGGCCCGATACAATGAGCAGTTCTTC,CASSLAARYNEQFF
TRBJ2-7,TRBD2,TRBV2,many,TGTGCCAGCAGTGAGGTACTAGCGGGAATCGAGCAGTACTTC,CASSEVLAGIEQYF
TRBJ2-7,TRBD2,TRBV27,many,TGTGCCAGCAGTTTCTCGGGACTAGCCCATTACGAGCAGTACTTC,CASSFSGLAHYEQYF
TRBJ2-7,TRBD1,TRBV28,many,TGTGCCAGCACCGAACAGGGGGTCAGCTCCTACGAGCAGTACTTC,CASTEQGVSSYEQYF
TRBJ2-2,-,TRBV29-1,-,TGCAGCGTTGAAGTAGACGCCGGGGAGCTGTTTTTT,CSVEVDAGELFF